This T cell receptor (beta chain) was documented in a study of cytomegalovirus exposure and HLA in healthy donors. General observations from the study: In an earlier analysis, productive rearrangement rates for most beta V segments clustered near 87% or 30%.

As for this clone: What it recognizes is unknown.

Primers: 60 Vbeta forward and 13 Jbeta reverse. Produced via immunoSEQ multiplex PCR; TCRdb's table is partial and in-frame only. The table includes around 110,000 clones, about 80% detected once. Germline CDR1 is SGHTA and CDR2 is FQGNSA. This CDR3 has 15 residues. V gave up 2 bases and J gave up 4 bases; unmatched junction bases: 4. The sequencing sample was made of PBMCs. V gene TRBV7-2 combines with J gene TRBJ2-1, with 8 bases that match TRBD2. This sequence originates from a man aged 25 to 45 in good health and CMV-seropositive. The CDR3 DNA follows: TGTGCCAGCAGCTTACGCCGGGAGGGGTACAATGAGCAGTTCTTC. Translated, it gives CASSLRREGYNEQFF.